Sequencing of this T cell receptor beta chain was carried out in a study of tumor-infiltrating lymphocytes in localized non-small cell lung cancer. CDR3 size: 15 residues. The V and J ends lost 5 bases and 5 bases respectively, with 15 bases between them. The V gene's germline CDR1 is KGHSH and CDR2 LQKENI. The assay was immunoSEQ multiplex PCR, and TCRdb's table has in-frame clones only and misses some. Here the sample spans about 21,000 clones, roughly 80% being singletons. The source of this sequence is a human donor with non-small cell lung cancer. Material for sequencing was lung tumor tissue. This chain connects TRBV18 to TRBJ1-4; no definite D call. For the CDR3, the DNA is TGTGCCAGCTCATGGCTCGGGTTAGGGAATGAAAAACTGTTTTTT. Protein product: CASSWLGLGNEKLFF.